These 22 T cell receptor beta chains came from one sample sequenced in a study of blood T cells in healthy people across ages. For the second PCR, which ran for 7 to 11 cycles, a sample-barcoded 5' primer and a J-beta primer mix were used. TCRdb redid the calling of the 5' RACE reads with MiXCR, one entry per CDR3 protein. Of about 970,000 distinct CDR3 sequences in the sample, around 54% are singletons; the top ten hold 20% to 25%. Sequenced input: blood. All receptors come from a woman in her sixties in good health.

This clonotype has only a few counts. J is TRBJ2-5 and V is TRBV7-9; tentatively, D is TRBD2 (6 bases). Germline V gene lookup returns CDR1 SEHNR and CDR2 FQNEAQ (reference sequence). The CDR3 is made up of 15 amino acids. Trimming cost V 7 bases and J 1 base, with 16 bases left between them. The CDR3 DNA is TGTGCCAGCACCCTGGGGACTTTGCGCCAAGAGACCCAGTACTTC. This gives the protein CASTLGTLRQETQYF.

Concerning this clonotype itself: One end of the junction does not line up with germline, which may come from a read error. The genes are TRBV9 and TRBJ2-6; 12 bases match TRBD2. This CDR3 contains 19 residues. The V gene's germline CDR1 is SGDLS and CDR2 YYNGEE. The CDR3 loop reads CASSAPTSGRGSGADVLTF. CDR3 nucleotides: TGTGCCAGCAGCGCCCCGACTAGCGGGAGAGGTTCTGGGGCCGACGTCCTGACTTTC. Together with reference TRBV9 and TRBJ2-6, the CDR3 gives the full variable domain: DSGVTQTPKHLITATGQRVTLRCSPRSGDLSVYWYQQSLDQGLQFLIQYYNGEERAKGNILERFSAQQFPDLHSELNLSSLELGDSALYFCASSAPTSGRGSGADVLTFGAGSRLTVL.

The genes are TRBV20-1 and TRBJ2-7; D is ambiguous. The germline CDR1 and CDR2 sequences are DFQATT and SNEGSKA (reference sequence). V lost 5 bases, J lost 2 bases, and 13 bases lay in between. The CDR3 runs 13 residues. CDR3 in amino acids: CSAQRAETYEQYF. The CDR3 DNA reads as TGCAGTGCTCAAAGGGCGGAAACCTACGAGCAGTACTTC.

The CDR3 nucleotides are TGTGCCAGCAGCGGGACTAGACCCTACAATGAGCAGTTCTTC. It translates to CASSGTRPYNEQFF. J is TRBJ2-1 and V is TRBV4-2; 8 nucleotides agree with TRBD2. J gave up 2 bases and V 5 bases, and 2 bases lay outside the gene matches. This CDR3 is built from 14 residues. Germline lookup yields CDR1 LGHNA and CDR2 YNFKEQ.

The table lists this clonotype with a few counts. The gene calls are TRBV5-6 and TRBJ2-5; D gene ambiguous. Germline CDR1 SGHDT, CDR2 YYEEEE. Between the trimmed V and J ends, which lost 5 bases and 2 bases, there was a span of 10 bases. The CDR3 sequence is 13 residues long. CDR3 region: CASSDFIQETQYF. For the CDR3, the DNA is TGTGCCAGCAGTGACTTCATTCAAGAGACCCAGTACTTC.

The chain carries TRBV29-1 and TRBJ1-2; D is undetermined. V lost 6 bases and J 1 base, leaving 12 bases between the germline ends. This CDR3 contains 13 residues. Germline CDR1 reads SQVTM; CDR2 reads ANQGSEA. The CDR3 reads CSVGDGHNYGYTF. In DNA form, the CDR3 reads TGCAGCGTGGGTGACGGCCATAACTATGGCTACACCTTC. Based on the CDR3 plus reference TRBV29-1 and TRBJ1-2, the full variable domain is SAVISQKPSRDICQRGTSLTIQCQVDSQVTMMFWYRQQPGQSLTLIATANQGSEATYESGFVIDKFPISRPNLTFSTLTVSNMSPEDSSIYLCSVGDGHNYGYTFGSGTRLTVV.

A few counts support this clonotype. A read error is possible here, since a much larger clone lies one base away. V gene TRBV7-6 combines with J gene TRBJ2-5; 10 bases are a match to TRBD2. Germline trimming cut 6 bases from V and 11 bases from J; bases unmatched to any gene: 15. The germline V gene has CDR1 SGHVS and CDR2 FNYEAQ. This CDR3 comprises 15 residues. The CDR3 DNA reads as TGTGCCAGCAGGCCCACTAGCGGGACCTACAATGAGCAGTACTTC. This codes for CASRPTSGTYNEQYF.

The V call is TRBV27, the J call TRBJ2-4, with D possibly being TRBD1 or TRBD2 (5 bases each). This CDR3 has 16 residues. Germline CDR1 MNHEY, CDR2 SMNVEV (reference sequence). Trimming stripped 2 bases from V and 13 bases from J, with 24 bases between. CDR3 DNA: TGTGCCAGCAGTTTAATCCCCGGGACGGGTGGTGGAGAGCAGTACTTC. Translating it yields CASSLIPGTGGGEQYF.

This rearrangement joins TRBV4-3 to TRBJ2-3, with a possible D match to TRBD2 (6 bases). CDR3 length: 17 amino acids. CDR1 and CDR2 from the germline V gene are LGHNA and YSLEER. The ends were cut back, 4 bases at V and 3 bases at J, with 20 bases in the middle. The DNA of the CDR3 is TGCGCCAGCAGCCCGTCCCTCGGGGGTATTTTTACAGATACGCAGTATTTT. Translation gives CASSPSLGGIFTDTQYF.

This chain joins TRBV28 and TRBJ2-7; D uncertain. This CDR3 region has 14 residues. Trimming took off 2 bases at V and 4 bases at J, with 12 bases between the two ends. The germline V gene has CDR1 MDHEN and CDR2 SYDVKM. CDR3 DNA sequence: TGTGCCAGCAGTTTACTGTCCACAAGATACGAGCAGTACTTC. This sequence encodes CASSLLSTRYEQYF.

The chain has TRBV20-1 and TRBJ2-5; the D is unclear. Germline V lookup: CDR1 DFQATT, CDR2 SNEGSKA (reference sequence). The CDR3 contains 11 residues. V dropped 5 bases and J dropped 5 bases, with 9 bases sitting between them. CDR3 protein: CSAQRLETQYF. The CDR3, as DNA: TGCAGTGCTCAACGGTTGGAGACCCAGTACTTC.

This clonotype was seen a few times. The chain links TRBV20-1 to TRBJ2-1; 9 nucleotides match TRBD2. Germline CDR1 reads DFQATT; CDR2 reads SNEGSKA (reference sequence). This CDR3 region has 12 residues. The CDR3 loop reads CSGPLAGREQFF. The CDR3 nucleotides read TGCAGCGGGCCTCTAGCGGGACGAGAGCAGTTCTTC.

This chain connects TRBV19 to TRBJ1-1; weak D call: TRBD1 (6 bases). Trimming left V 6 bases short and J 6 bases short, with 17 bases between. The CDR3 is 14 residues long. The germline V gene encodes CDR1 LNHDA and CDR2 SQIVND (reference sequence). The CDR3 sequence: CASRPGGGLPEAFF. CDR3 coding DNA: TGTGCCAGTAGGCCAGGAGGGGGTCTGCCTGAAGCTTTCTTT.

The gene calls are TRBV20-1 and TRBJ2-3; no clear D. CDR1 is DFQATT and CDR2 is SNEGSKA in the germline V gene (reference sequence). This CDR3 spans 15 amino acids. V was clipped by 0 bases and J by 2 bases, with 12 bases between them. The DNA for the CDR3 is TGCAGTGCTAGAGACAGACCAAGCGACACAGATACGCAGTATTTT. This sequence encodes CSARDRPSDTDTQYF.

This clonotype was seen a handful of times. The chain links TRBV6-2 or TRBV6-3 to TRBJ2-6; no definite D call. The V end lost 11 bases, the J end lost 4 bases, and 15 bases lay between the germline ends. Germline V gives CDR1 MNHEY, CDR2 SVGEGT. This CDR3 contains 14 residues. CDR3 sequence reads: CAASRVLGANVLTF. For the CDR3, the DNA is TGTGCCGCGAGTAGGGTCCTGGGGGCCAACGTCCTGACTTTC.

The V and J genes are TRBV25-1 and TRBJ2-1; tentative D call: TRBD2 (5 bases). V lost 5 bases and J 12 bases, leaving 17 bases between the germline ends. Per the germline V gene, CDR1 is MGHDK and CDR2 is SYGVNS. The CDR3 runs to 13 residues. CDR3 sequence reads: CASSIEEGVWQFF. The CDR3 DNA sequence: TGTGCCAGCAGTATCGAAGAGGGAGTTTGGCAGTTCTTC. The whole variable domain, filled in from reference TRBV25-1 and TRBJ2-1, reads EADIYQTPRYLVIGTGKKITLECSQTMGHDKMYWYQQDPGMELHLIHYSYGVNSTEKGDLSSESTVSRIRTEHFPLTLESARPSHTSQYLCASSIEEGVWQFFGPGTRLTVL.

The chain is built from TRBV7-9 and TRBJ2-1, with D possibly being TRBD1 or TRBD2 (5 bases each). V shed 5 bases and J shed 11 bases, with 13 bases lying between them. The CDR3 is 12 residues long. Germline values: CDR1 SEHNR, CDR2 FQNEAQ (reference sequence). For the CDR3, the DNA is TGTGCCAGCAGCGGGGACGACCGAAAGCAGTTCTTC. It translates to CASSGDDRKQFF. Full variable domain (rest looked up from reference TRBV7-9 and TRBJ2-1): DTGVSQNPRHKITKRGQNVTFRCDPISEHNRLYWYRQTLGQGPEFLTYFQNEAQLEKSRLLSDRFSAERPKGSFSTLEIQRTEQGDSAMYLCASSGDDRKQFFGPGTRLTVL.

The J gene is TRBJ1-2, the V gene TRBV28; D uncertain. Germline lookup yields CDR1 MDHEN and CDR2 SYDVKM. The CDR3 contains 11 residues. Trimming shortened V by 2 bases and J by 7 bases, and 5 bases separated the two germline ends. CDR3 coding DNA: TGTGCCAGCAGTTTAAACGTTGGCTACACCTTC. This sequence encodes CASSLNVGYTF.

This clonotype has more than one count but fewer than ten. The chain carries TRBV20-1 and TRBJ1-6; D is undetermined. Per germline, CDR1 DFQATT and CDR2 SNEGSKA (reference sequence). CDR3 length: 13 amino acids. V was cut by 5 bases and J by 0 bases, with 5 bases left in between. CDR3 DNA: TGCAGTGCTCGGGGCTCCTATAATTCACCCCTCCACTTT. Amino acid sequence: CSARGSYNSPLHF.

This clonotype has only a few counts. V is TRBV29-1 and J is TRBJ1-5; 7 nucleotides agree with TRBD1. This CDR3 has 13 residues. The trim removed 6 bases at V and 9 bases at J, leaving 11 bases unmatched. The germline CDR1 and CDR2 sequences are SQVTM and ANQGSEA. The CDR3 bases are TGCAGCGTGGCGACAGGGCCCCGCAGGCCCCAGCATTTT. Encoded protein: CSVATGPRRPQHF. Based on the CDR3 plus reference TRBV29-1 and TRBJ1-5, the full variable domain is SAVISQKPSRDICQRGTSLTIQCQVDSQVTMMFWYRQQPGQSLTLIATANQGSEATYESGFVIDKFPISRPNLTFSTLTVSNMSPEDSSIYLCSVATGPRRPQHFGDGTRLSIL.

The genes are TRBV4-1 and TRBJ2-5; D is unresolved. This CDR3 has 14 amino acids. Germline CDR1 MGHRA, CDR2 YSYEKL. Trimming stripped 1 base from V and 4 bases from J, with 10 bases between. The CDR3 region is CASSQAAPGETQYF. The CDR3 DNA is TGCGCCAGCAGCCAAGCGGCCCCGGGAGAGACCCAGTACTTC.

This clonotype was picked up a small number of times. The chain uses TRBV12-3 or TRBV12-4 and TRBJ1-1; unclear D gene. This CDR3 has 16 residues. V lost 1 base to trimming and J lost 2 bases, with 14 bases between them. CDR3 amino acids: CASSLGQPLSNTEAFF. The CDR3 DNA is TGTGCCAGCAGTTTAGGCCAGCCGCTAAGCAACACTGAAGCTTTCTTT.